This T cell receptor (beta chain) derives from a study of T-cell memory formation after mild COVID-19. Across the study: Among the donors, TCR clusters were largely specific to each donor. Study-level results: A subset of responding clones appeared in pre-infection memory, suggesting cross-reactive memory joined. The study found contracting CD4+ clones mainly in CM and EM and contracting CD8+ clones in EMRA.

This CDR3 region has 16 residues. V was clipped by 3 bases and J by 2 bases, with 13 bases between them. Germline assignment: CDR1 LNHNV and CDR2 YYDKDF (reference sequence). In TCRdb, the 5' RACE reads were re-called with MiXCR into one record per CDR3 protein. The sample lists a few hundred thousand distinct CDR3 sequences, around a sixth occurring once. This clonotype was found a few times. What it binds is not known. The sequence derives from a man between 18 and 29 years old who had mild COVID-19 (a few samples of this study predate the infection). Cell type and time point are not known. The rearrangement links TRBV15 to TRBJ1-4; D gene ambiguous. Sequences were obtained from PBMCs or a T cell subset sorted from them (not recorded which). CDR3 in DNA: TGTGCCACCAGCAGGAGACCGGACTTGACTAATGAAAAACTGTTTTTT. Translated, it gives CATSRRPDLTNEKLFF.